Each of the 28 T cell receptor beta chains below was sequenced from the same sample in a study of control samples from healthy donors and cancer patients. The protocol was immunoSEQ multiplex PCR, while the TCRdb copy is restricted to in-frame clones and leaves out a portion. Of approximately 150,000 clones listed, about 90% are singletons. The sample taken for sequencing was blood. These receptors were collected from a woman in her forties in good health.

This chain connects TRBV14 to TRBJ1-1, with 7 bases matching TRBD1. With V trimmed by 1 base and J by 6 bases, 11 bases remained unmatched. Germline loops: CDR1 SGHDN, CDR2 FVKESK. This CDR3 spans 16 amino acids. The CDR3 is CASSQVGRGLSAEAFF. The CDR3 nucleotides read TGTGCCAGCAGCCAAGTCGGTAGGGGGCTAAGCGCTGAAGCTTTCTTT. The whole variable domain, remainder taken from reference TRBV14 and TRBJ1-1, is EAGVTQFPSHSVIEKGQTVTLRCDPISGHDNLYWYRRVMGKEIKFLLHFVKESKQDESGMPNNRFLAERTGGTYSTLKVQPAELEDSGVYFCASSQVGRGLSAEAFFGQGTRLTVV.

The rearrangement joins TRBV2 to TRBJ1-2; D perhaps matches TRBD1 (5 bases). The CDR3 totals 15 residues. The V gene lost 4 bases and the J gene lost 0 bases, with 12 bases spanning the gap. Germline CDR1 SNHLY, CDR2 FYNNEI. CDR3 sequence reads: CASSASTVPNYGYTF. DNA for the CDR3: TGTGCCAGCAGTGCCTCGACAGTGCCTAACTATGGCTACACCTTC.

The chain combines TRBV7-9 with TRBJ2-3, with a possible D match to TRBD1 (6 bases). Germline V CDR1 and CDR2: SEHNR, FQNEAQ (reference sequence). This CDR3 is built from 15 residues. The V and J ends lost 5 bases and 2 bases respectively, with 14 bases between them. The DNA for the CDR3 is TGTGCCAGCAGCAGGGGGTCAGGAGACACAGATACGCAGTATTTT. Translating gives CASSRGSGDTDTQYF.

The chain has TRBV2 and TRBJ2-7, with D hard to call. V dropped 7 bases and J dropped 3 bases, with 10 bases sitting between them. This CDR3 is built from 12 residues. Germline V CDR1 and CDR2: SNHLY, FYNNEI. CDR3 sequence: CASNADGYEQYF. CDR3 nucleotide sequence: TGTGCCAGCAACGCCGACGGCTACGAGCAGTACTTC.

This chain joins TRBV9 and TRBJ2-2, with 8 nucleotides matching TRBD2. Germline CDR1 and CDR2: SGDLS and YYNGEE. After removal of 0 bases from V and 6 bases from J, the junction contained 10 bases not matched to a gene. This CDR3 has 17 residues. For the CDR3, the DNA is TGTGCCAGCAGCGTAGCTACTGGCGGGGGGTGGTCCGGGGAGCTGTTTTTT. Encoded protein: CASSVATGGGWSGELFF.

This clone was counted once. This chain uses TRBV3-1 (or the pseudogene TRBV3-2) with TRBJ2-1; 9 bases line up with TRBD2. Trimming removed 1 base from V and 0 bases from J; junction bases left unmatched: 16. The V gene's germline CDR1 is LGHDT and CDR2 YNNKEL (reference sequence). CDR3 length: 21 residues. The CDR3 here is CASSQVLSRGGPLSSYNEQFF. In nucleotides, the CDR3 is TGTGCCAGCAGCCAAGTACTCTCGCGGGGGGGCCCCCTAAGCTCCTACAATGAGCAGTTCTTC.

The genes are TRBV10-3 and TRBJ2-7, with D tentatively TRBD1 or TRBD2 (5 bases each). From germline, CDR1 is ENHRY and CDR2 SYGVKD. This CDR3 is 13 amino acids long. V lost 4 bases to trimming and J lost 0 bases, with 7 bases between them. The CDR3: CAISVGDSYEQYF. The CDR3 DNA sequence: TGTGCCATCAGTGTGGGGGACTCCTACGAGCAGTACTTC.

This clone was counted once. The chain's CDR3 is CASSFEGKTEAFF. For the CDR3, the DNA is TGCGCCAGCAGCTTCGAGGGTAAAACTGAAGCTTTCTTT. The rearrangement uses TRBV5-1 and TRBJ1-1; no clear D. V lost 2 bases and J 5 bases, leaving 10 bases between the germline ends. In germline, CDR1 is SGHRS, CDR2 YFSETQ. CDR3 size: 13 residues. Using reference TRBV5-1 and TRBJ1-1 for the parts outside the CDR3, the full variable domain is KAGVTQTPRYLIKTRGQQVTLSCSPISGHRSVSWYQQTPGQGLQFLFEYFSETQRNKGNFPGRFSGRQFSNSRSEMNVSTLELGDSALYLCASSFEGKTEAFFGQGTRLTVV.

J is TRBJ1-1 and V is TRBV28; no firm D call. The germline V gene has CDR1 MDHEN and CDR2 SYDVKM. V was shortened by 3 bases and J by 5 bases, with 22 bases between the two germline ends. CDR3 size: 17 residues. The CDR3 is CASSLRGRKGWGTEAFF. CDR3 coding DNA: TGTGCCAGCAGTTTGCGTGGGCGGAAAGGTTGGGGTACTGAAGCTTTCTTT. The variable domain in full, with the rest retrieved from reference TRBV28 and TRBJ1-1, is DVKVTQSSRYLVKRTGEKVFLECVQDMDHENMFWYRQDPGLGLRLIYFSYDVKMKEKGDIPEGYSVSREKKERFSLILESASTNQTSMYLCASSLRGRKGWGTEAFFGQGTRLTVV.

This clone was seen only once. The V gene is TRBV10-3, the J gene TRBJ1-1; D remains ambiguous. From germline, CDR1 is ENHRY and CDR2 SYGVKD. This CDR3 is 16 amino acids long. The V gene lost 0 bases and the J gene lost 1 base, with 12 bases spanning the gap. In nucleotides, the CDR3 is TGTGCCATCAGTGAGTCGACTGTGACACAGAACACTGAAGCTTTCTTT. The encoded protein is CAISESTVTQNTEAFF.

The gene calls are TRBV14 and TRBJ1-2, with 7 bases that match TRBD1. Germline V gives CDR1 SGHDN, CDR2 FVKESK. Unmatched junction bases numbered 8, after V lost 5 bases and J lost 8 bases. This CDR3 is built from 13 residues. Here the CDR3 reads CASSLRDSLGYTF. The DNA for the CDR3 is TGTGCCAGCAGCTTAAGGGACAGCTTGGGCTACACCTTC.

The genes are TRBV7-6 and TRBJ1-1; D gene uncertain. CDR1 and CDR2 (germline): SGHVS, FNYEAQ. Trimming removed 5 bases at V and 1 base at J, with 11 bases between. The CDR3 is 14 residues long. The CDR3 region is CASSQNTGNTEAFF. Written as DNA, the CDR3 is TGTGCCAGCAGCCAAAACACGGGGAACACTGAAGCTTTCTTT.

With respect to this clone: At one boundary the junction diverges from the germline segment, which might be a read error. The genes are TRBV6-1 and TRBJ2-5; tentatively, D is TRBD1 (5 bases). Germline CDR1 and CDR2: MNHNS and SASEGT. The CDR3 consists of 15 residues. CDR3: CASIEPYRPQETQYF. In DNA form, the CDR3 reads TGTGCCAGCATTGAACCCTACAGGCCCCAAGAGACCCAGTACTTC.

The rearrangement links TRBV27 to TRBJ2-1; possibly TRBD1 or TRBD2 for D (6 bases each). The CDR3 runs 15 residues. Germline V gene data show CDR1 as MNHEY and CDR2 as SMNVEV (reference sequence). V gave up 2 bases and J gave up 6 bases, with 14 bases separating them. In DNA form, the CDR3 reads TGTGCCAGCAGTTTACTCGGGGGCCCTTCCAATGAGCAGTTCTTC. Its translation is CASSLLGGPSNEQFF.

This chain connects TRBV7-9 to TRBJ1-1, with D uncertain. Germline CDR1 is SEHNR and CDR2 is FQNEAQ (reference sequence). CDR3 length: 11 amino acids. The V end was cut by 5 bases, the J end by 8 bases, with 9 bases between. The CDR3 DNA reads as TGTGCCAGCAGCCCCCCGGCCGAAGCTTTCTTT. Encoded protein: CASSPPAEAFF.

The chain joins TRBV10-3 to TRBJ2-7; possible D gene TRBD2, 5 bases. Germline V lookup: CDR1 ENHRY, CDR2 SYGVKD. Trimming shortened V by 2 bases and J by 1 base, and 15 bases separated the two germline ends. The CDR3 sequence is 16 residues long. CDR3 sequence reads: CAISETKREYSYEQYF. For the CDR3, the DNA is TGTGCCATCAGTGAGACCAAAAGGGAGTATTCCTACGAGCAGTACTTC.

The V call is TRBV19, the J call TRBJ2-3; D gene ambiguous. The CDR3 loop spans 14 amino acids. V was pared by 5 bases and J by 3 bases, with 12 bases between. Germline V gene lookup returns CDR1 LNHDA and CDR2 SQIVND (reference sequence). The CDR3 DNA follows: TGTGCCAGTAGTCCCTTCTACGGGACAGATACGCAGTATTTT. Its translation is CASSPFYGTDTQYF.

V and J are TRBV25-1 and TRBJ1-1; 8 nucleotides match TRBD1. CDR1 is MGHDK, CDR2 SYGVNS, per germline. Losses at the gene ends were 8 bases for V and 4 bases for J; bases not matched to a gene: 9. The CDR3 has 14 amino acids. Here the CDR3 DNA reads TGTGCCAGCGCAAGACAGGGGCGCGTCACTGAAGCTTTCTTT. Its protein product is CASARQGRVTEAFF.

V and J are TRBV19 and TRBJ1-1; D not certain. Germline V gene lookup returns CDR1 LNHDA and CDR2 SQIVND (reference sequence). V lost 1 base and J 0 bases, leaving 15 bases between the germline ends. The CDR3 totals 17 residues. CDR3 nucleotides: TGTGCCAGTAGTATAGTACAGCCTCCCGTCATGAACACTGAAGCTTTCTTT. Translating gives CASSIVQPPVMNTEAFF.

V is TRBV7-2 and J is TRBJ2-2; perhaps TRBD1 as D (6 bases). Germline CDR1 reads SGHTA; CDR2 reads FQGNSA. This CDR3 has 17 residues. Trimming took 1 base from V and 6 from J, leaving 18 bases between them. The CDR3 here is CASSLVPGQRLPGELFF. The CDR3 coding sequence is TGTGCCAGCAGCTTAGTTCCCGGACAGAGGCTCCCCGGGGAGCTGTTTTTT.

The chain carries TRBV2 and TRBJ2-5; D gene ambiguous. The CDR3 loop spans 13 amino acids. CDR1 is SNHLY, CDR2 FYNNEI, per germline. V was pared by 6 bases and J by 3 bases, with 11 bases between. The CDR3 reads CASSILPKETQYF. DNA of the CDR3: TGTGCCAGCAGCATACTACCAAAAGAGACCCAGTACTTC.

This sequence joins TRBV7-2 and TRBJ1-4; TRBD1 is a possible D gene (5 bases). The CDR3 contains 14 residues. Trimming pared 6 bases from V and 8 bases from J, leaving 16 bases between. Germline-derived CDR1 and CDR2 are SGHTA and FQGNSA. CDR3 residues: CASSRQLMGEKLFF. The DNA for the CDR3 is TGTGCCAGCAGTCGACAGCTTATGGGCGAAAAACTGTTTTTT. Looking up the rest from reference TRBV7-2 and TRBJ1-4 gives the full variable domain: GAGVSQSPSNKVTEKGKDVELRCDPISGHTALYWYRQSLGQGLEFLIYFQGNSAPDKSGLPSDRFSAERTGGSVSTLTIQRTQQEDSAVYLCASSRQLMGEKLFFGSGTQLSVL.

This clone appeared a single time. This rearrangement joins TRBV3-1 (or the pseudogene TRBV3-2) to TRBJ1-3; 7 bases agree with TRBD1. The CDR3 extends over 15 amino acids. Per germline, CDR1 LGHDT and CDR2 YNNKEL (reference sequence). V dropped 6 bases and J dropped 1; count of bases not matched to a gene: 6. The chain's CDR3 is CASRTGSSSGNTIYF. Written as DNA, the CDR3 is TGTGCCAGCAGGACAGGGAGTAGTTCTGGAAACACCATATATTTT.

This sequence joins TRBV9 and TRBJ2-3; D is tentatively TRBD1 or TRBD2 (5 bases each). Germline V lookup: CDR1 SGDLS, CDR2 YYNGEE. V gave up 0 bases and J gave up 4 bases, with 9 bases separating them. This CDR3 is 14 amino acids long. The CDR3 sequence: CASSVAWGSDTQYF. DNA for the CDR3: TGTGCCAGCAGCGTAGCCTGGGGGTCAGATACGCAGTATTTT.

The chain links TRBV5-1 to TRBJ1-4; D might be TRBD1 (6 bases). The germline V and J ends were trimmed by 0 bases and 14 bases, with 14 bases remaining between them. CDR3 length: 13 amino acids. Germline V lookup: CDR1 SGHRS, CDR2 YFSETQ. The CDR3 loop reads CASSLEIGGQLFF. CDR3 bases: TGCGCCAGCAGCTTGGAGATCGGGGGCCAGCTGTTTTTT.

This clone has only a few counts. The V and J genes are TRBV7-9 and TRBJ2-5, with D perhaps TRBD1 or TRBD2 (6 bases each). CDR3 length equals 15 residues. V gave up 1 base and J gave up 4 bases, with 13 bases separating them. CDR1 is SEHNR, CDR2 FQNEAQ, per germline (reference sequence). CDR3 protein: CASSLVGGQGETQYF. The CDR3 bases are TGTGCCAGCAGCTTAGTTGGGGGGCAGGGAGAGACCCAGTACTTC. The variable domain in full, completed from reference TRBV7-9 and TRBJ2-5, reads DTGVSQNPRHKITKRGQNVTFRCDPISEHNRLYWYRQTLGQGPEFLTYFQNEAQLEKSRLLSDRFSAERPKGSFSTLEIQRTEQGDSAMYLCASSLVGGQGETQYFGPGTRLLVL.

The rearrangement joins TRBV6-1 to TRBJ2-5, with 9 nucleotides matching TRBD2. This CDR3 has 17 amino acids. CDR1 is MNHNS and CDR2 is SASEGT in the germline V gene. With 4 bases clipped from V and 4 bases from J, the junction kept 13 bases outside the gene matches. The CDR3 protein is CASSAMGPRGGAETQYF. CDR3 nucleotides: TGTGCCAGCAGTGCCATGGGGCCGCGGGGGGGCGCAGAGACCCAGTACTTC.

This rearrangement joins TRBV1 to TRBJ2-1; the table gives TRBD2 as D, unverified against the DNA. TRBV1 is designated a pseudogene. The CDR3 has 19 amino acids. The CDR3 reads CTSSQGPLAGGPQENEQFF. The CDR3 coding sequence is TGCACCAGCAGCCAAGGCCCCCTAGCGGGGGGGCCCCAAGAGAATGAGCAGTTCTTC.